The following is a T cell receptor beta chain sequence with its context. As yet, its antigen is unknown. These data are taken from a study of vaccination effects on CD4 cells after COVID-19. Antigen-specific CD4+ T cells were expanded (with viral peptide pools) by the ViraFEST assay ahead of sequencing. Scientists isolated CD4+ T cells after an approximately 11-day culture period ended. Neither prior SARS-CoV-2 infection nor positive nucleocapsid antibodies were present in the vaccine recipients. Looked up from germline, CDR1 is MGHRA and CDR2 is YSYEKL. The V end was cut by 0 bases, the J end by 10 bases, with 22 bases between. The length of the CDR3 is 18 residues. Profiling relied on immunoSEQ multiplex PCR, and the TCRdb table lists in-frame clones only, not all of them. Of 20,000 to 25,000 clones in the sample, roughly 70% were seen once.

This receptor was obtained from a human donor who received a COVID-19 vaccine. This rearrangement joins TRBV4-1 to TRBJ1-6, with a possible D match to TRBD1 (5 bases). The sample was CD4+ T cells from PBMCs cultured with HCoV-NL63 spike peptides, taken before COVID-19 vaccination. The CDR3 nucleotides read TGCGCCAGCAGCCAAGAGATTCCCGCGAGCAGGGCACGCTCACCCCTCCACTTT. As protein: CASSQEIPASRARSPLHF.